Here is one TCR beta chain with its context. Its antigen is unknown. No much larger clone is present one base from it, and per-base qualities are unavailable. At the DNA level, this CDR3 is encoded by other sequences in the same sample as well. The donors were included in the validation cohort of approximately 120 subjects, a group kept apart from the approximately 690-subject first cohort. V is trimmed back by 2 bases and J by 4 bases, and the junction contains 1 base that no gene match accounts for. Measured from the cysteine to the phenylalanine, the CDR3 is 13 residues long. The read is trimmed to its CDR3 DNA, 39 bases read in frame from base 1. CDR1 and CDR2, per the germline V gene, are SGHTA and FQGTGA. Library generation was performed with the immunoSEQ multiplex PCR assay. In the source study's methods: A statistical classification framework was developed to diagnose cytomegalovirus status using the catalog of TCR beta chain sequences. This is the immuneACCESS table as TCRdb keeps it, with only in-frame sequences that have V and J called. A part of the clones is gone; compared with another copy, unresolved V genes explain less than half, and the rest is unexplained. D and trimming come from the DNA, and the V and J calls and clone size come from that table. The sample table shows 150,000 to 200,000 clones, and roughly nine tenths are seen once. The biggest ten clones account for 6% to 8% of the sample.

The data stem from a study of cytomegalovirus exposure and HLA in healthy donors listed by TCRdb under 2017. A note on the overall study: The 666 repertoires of the first cohort and the approximately 130 validation repertoires were produced on the same platform, according to a later analysis. The study aimed to test whether signatures of past pathogen exposure could be identified by cataloging public T cell receptors. Besides the first cohort of hundreds of subjects, a separate validation cohort made up of about 120 different subjects was used. High-throughput TCR immunosequencing, statistical association of individual TCRs with disease status, and machine learning were combined to predict cytomegalovirus infection status. Summary of the overall study and its limitations: The study listed 164 TCR beta chains as associated with cytomegalovirus. The classifier was reported to diagnose cytomegalovirus status with high specificity and sensitivity in both the original cohort and the validation cohort. Most TCR sequences were observed very rarely across donors, whereas some public TCRs were present in many individuals. It was suggested by the authors that the approach could potentially be generalized to other disease states and immunological phenotypes. Subsequent analysis determined that TCRs grouped into clusters in the first cohort also showed a tendency toward co-occurrence across the roughly 130 validation repertoires, and approximately 94% of cluster scores exceeded 0. In vitro tests confirmed that a few of the cytomegalovirus-associated TCR beta chains recognize cytomegalovirus antigens. All 120 or so repertoires were used to score co-occurrence in the validation cohort in a later analysis, because that analysis had no HLA typing for the cohort.

The sequence came from a man aged 25-45 years in good health and CMV-seropositive. Sequencing was carried out using PBMCs. Here the chain combines TRBV7-3 and TRBJ2-7; 8 nucleotides in the junction match TRBD2. The DNA reads TGTGCCAGCAGCTTAGCGGGAGGATACGAGCAGTACTTC. Its amino acids are CASSLAGGYEQYF.